Many counts were recorded for the clone carrying this T cell receptor (beta chain). Its antigen remains unidentified. The CDR3 covers 16 residues. The germline CDR1 and CDR2 sequences are MDHEN and SYDVKM. V was clipped by 6 bases and J by 1 base, with 16 bases between them. Stated time point: newly diagnosed GD, antithyroid drugs for less than 3 months. PBMC-extracted RNA yielded the TCR library. Collection of peripheral blood (around 10 milliliters) was done using EDTA tubes. Construction of the TCR beta libraries employed iRepertoire HTBI primers in conjunction with Arm-PCR of CDR3 regions. Per the original methods: Sample data revealed approximately 62 TRBV and 14 TRBJ segments. TCRdb ran MiXCR on the multiplex PCR reads and lists one entry per CDR3 protein. Clone size and V and J calls follow TCRdb, not the original study. The sample has about 500,000 distinct CDR3 sequences; 15% to 20% are singletons.

The record originates from a study of regulatory T cells in long-lasting Graves disease. General study results and limits: Sample size, which was small, may have reduced accuracy.

The same specimen was also included in a second study, on T cells in Graves' hyperthyroidism and ophthalmopathy. According to that study: Newly diagnosed hyperthyroidism, duration under 2 months, in patients aged 18 to 65.

The chain links TRBV28 to TRBJ1-5; D is possibly TRBD1 (6 bases). The TCR comes from a man aged 35 to 55 with Graves disease. The material sequenced was peripheral blood mononuclear cells (PBMCs), taken at new diagnosis, from a patient treated with antithyroid drugs. The CDR3 loop is CASSRRGGRSNQPQHF. The CDR3, as DNA: TGTGCCAGCAGCCGCCGGGGGGGGCGGAGCAATCAGCCCCAGCATTTT. The full variable domain, completed using reference TRBV28 and TRBJ1-5, is DVKVTQSSRYLVKRTGEKVFLECVQDMDHENMFWYRQDPGLGLRLIYFSYDVKMKEKGDIPEGYSVSREKKERFSLILESASTNQTSMYLCASSRRGGRSNQPQHFGDGTRLSIL.